The present T cell receptor beta chain was sequenced within a study of radiotherapy plus CTLA-4 blockade in lung cancer. Study findings and constraints: The best prediction of response reportedly came from early blood T cell clone dynamics, with interferon-beta. The study found tumor-derived TCR clones expanded in blood after radiotherapy plus ipilimumab.

The ends were cut back, 7 bases at V and 2 bases at J, with 17 bases in the middle. The germline CDR1 and CDR2 sequences are SEHNR and FQNEAQ (reference sequence). CDR3 size: 16 residues. Chemo-refractory metastatic non-small-cell lung cancer patients underwent focal radiation alongside CTLA-4 blockade with ipilimumab. On this clone: What it recognizes is unknown.

Only in-frame clones appear in the TCRdb table, and some are missing; sequencing was by immunoSEQ multiplex PCR. The sample has around 90,000 clones, 80% to 90% seen once. The chain recombines TRBV7-9 with TRBJ1-4, with D possibly being TRBD1 (5 bases). The source of this sequence is a human donor with non-small cell lung cancer who had stable disease on radiotherapy plus ipilimumab. This specimen was peripheral blood, taken from a patient treated with radiotherapy plus ipilimumab. In nucleotides, the CDR3 is TGTGCCAGCACGGTTGACAGTCCCGCGACTAATGAAAAACTGTTTTTT. Protein: CASTVDSPATNEKLFF.